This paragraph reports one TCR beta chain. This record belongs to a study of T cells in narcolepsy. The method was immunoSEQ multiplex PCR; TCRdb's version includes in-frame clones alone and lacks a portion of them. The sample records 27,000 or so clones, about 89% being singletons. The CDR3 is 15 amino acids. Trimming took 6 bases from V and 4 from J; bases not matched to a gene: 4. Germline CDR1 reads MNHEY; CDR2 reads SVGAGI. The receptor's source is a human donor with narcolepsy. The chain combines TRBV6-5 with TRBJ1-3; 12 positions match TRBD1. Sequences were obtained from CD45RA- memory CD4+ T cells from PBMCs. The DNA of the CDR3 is TGTGCCAGCAGGTCCGGGACAGGGGGCGGAAACACCATATATTTT. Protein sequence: CASRSGTGGGNTIYF.